This TCR beta chain came from a study of T-cell memory formation after mild COVID-19. For the study at large: There were largely donor-specific TCR clusters.

CDR1 and CDR2 from the germline V gene are LNHDA and SQIVND (reference sequence). This CDR3 region has 13 residues. Concerning this clonotype: One end of the junction is discordant with germline, which a read error may explain.

Via MiXCR, TCRdb re-called the 5' RACE reads, giving one row per CDR3 protein. Counted here are some 600,000 distinct CDR3 sequences, approximately 15% occurring once; the ten biggest clones make up about 7.4%. Specimen: PBMCs or a T cell subset sorted from them (not recorded which). This TCR was sampled from an adult woman who had mild COVID-19 (a few samples of this study predate the infection). Cell type and time point are not known. The rearrangement links TRBV19 to TRBJ2-2; D ambiguous. This chain's CDR3 is CGSSIAETGELFF. The CDR3 coding sequence is TGTGGCAGTAGTATAGCAGAAACCGGGGAGCTGTTTTTT.